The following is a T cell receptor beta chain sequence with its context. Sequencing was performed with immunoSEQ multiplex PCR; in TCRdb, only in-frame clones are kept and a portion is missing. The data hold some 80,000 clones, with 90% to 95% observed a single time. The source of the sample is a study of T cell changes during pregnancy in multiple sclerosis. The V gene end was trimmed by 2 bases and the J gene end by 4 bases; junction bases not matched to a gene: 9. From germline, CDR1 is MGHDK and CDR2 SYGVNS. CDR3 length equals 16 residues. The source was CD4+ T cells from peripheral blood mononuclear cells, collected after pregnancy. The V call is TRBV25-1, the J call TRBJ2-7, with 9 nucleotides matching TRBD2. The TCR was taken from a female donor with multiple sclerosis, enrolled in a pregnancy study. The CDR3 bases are TGTGCCAGCAGTGAAGGGTTCGGGCTAGCGGGGTACGAGCAGTACTTC. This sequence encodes CASSEGFGLAGYEQYF.